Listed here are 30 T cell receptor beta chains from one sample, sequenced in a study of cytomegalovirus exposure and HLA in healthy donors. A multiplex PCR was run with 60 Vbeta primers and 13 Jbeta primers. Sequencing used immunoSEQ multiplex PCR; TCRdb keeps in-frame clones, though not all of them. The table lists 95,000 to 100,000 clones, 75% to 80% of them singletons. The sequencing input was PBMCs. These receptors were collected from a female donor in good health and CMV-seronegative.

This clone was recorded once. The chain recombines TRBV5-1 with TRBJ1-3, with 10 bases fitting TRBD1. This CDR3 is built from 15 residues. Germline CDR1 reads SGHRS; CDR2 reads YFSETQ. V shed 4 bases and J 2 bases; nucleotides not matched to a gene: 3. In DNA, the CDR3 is TGCGCCAGCAGCCAAGGGACAGGGGCTGGAAACACCATATATTTT. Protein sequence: CASSQGTGAGNTIYF.

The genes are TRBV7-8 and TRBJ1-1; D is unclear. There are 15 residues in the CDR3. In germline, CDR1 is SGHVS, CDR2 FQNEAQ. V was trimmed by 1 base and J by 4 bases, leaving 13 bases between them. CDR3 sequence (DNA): TGTGCCAGCAGCTTAGATTTCGGCCGAGGCACTGAAGCTTTCTTT. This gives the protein CASSLDFGRGTEAFF.

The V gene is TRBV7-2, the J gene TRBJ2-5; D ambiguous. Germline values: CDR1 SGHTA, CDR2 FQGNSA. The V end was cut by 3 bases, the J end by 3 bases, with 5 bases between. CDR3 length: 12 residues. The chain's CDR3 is CASSFYEETQYF. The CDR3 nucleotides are TGTGCCAGCAGCTTTTATGAAGAGACCCAGTACTTC.

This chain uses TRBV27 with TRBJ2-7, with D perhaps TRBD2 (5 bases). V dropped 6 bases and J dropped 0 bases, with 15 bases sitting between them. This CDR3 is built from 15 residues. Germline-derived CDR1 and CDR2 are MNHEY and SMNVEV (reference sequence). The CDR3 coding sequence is TGTGCCAGCAGCCGTCGGGGTGAAAGCTCCTACGAGCAGTACTTC. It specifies CASSRRGESSYEQYF.

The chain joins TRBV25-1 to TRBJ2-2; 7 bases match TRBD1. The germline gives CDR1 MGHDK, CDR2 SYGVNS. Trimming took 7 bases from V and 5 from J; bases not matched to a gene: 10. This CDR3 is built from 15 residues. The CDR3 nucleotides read TGTGCCAGCACCAATCGAGGGACAGCGACCGGGGAGCTGTTTTTT. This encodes CASTNRGTATGELFF.

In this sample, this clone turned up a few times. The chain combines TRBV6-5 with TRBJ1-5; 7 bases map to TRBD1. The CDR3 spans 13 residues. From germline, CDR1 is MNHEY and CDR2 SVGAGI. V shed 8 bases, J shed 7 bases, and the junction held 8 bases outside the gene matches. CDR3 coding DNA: TGTGCCAGCGAGGAGGGGGCAGGGCAGCCCCAGCATTTT. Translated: CASEEGAGQPQHF.

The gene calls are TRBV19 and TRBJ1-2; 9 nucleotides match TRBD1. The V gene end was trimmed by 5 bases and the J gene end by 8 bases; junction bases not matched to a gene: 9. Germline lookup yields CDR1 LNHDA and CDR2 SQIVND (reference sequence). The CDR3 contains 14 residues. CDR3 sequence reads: CASSSTGGWKGYTF. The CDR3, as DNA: TGTGCCAGTAGTTCGACAGGGGGTTGGAAGGGCTACACCTTC. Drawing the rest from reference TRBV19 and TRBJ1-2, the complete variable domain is DGGITQSPKYLFRKEGQNVTLSCEQNLNHDAMYWYRQDPGQGLRLIYYSQIVNDFQKGDIAEGYSVSREKKESFPLTVTSAQKNPTAFYLCASSSTGGWKGYTFGSGTRLTVV.

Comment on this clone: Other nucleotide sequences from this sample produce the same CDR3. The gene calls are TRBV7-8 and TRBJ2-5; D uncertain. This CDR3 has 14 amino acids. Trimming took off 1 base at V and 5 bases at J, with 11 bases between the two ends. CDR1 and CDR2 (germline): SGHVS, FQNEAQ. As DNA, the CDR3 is TGTGCCAGCAGCTTAGGACACAGAGACGAGACCCAGTACTTC. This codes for CASSLGHRDETQYF.

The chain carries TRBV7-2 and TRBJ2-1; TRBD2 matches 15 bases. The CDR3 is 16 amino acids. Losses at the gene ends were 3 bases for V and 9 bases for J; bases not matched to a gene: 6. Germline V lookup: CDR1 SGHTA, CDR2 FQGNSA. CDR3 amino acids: CASSFPGLAGGGEQFF. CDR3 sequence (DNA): TGTGCCAGCAGCTTCCCTGGACTAGCGGGAGGGGGTGAGCAGTTCTTC.

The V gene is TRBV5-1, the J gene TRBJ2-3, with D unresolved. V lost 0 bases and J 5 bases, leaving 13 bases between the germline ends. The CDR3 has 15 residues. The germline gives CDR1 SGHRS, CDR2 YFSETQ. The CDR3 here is CASSLAASPGDTQYF. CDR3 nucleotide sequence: TGCGCCAGCAGCTTGGCCGCCAGCCCGGGAGATACGCAGTATTTT.

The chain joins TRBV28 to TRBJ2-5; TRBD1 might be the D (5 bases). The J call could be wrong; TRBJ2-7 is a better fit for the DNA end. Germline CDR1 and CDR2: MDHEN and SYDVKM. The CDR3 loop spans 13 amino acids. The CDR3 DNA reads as TGTGCCAGCTTCTCGCCAGGGCGGTACGAGCAGTACTTC. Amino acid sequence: CASFSPGRYEQYF.

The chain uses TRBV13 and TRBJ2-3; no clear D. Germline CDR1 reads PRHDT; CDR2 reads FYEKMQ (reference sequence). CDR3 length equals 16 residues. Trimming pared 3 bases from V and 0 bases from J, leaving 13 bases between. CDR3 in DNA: TGTGCCAGCAGCTTGCGGATTGCCTCTAGCACAGATACGCAGTATTTT. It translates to CASSLRIASSTDTQYF.

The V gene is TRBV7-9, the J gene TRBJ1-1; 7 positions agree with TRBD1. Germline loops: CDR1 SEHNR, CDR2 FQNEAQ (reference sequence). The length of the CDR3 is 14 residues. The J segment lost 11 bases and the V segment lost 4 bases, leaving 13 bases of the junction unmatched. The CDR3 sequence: CASSSAGQRGGAFF. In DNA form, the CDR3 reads TGTGCCAGCAGCTCCGCGGGACAGAGAGGTGGGGCTTTCTTT.

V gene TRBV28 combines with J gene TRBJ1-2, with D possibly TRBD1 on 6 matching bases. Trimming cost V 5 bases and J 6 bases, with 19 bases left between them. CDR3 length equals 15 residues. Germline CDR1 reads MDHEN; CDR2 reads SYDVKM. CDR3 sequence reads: CASSSTGGLGDGYTF. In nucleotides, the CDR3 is TGTGCCAGCAGTAGTACCGGGGGGCTTGGAGATGGCTACACCTTC.

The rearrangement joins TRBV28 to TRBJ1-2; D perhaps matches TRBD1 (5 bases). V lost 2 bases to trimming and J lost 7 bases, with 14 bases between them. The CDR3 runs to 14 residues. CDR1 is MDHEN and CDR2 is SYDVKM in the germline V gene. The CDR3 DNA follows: TGTGCCAGCAGTTTACCGGGGGGAGGGCTTGGCTACACCTTC. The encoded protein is CASSLPGGGLGYTF.

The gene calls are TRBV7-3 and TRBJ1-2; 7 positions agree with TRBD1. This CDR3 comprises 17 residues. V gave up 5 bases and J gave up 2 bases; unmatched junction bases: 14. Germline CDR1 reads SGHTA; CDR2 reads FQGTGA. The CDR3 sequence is CASSLIGGTTGNYGYTF. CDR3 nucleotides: TGTGCCAGCAGCCTTATAGGGGGCACGACAGGGAACTATGGCTACACCTTC.

CDR3 bases: TGTGCCAGCAGCCCGGACAGGGTAAGGTTCTACGAGCAGTACTTC. Translated: CASSPDRVRFYEQYF. The chain uses TRBV9 and TRBJ2-7; 8 positions match TRBD1. The CDR3 extends over 15 amino acids. The junction had 9 bases not matched to a gene; V was cut back by 4 bases and J by 3 bases. CDR1 and CDR2 (germline): SGDLS, YYNGEE.

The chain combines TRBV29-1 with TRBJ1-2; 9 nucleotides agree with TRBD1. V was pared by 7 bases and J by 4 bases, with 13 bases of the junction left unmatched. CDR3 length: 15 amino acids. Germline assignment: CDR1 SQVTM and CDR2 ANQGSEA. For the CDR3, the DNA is TGCAGCGCCGGGACAGGGTTTGTGCGGTCCTATGGCTACACCTTC. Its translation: CSAGTGFVRSYGYTF.

CDR3 in DNA: TGTGCCAGCAGTGGTGGCGGGAGTTTCTACGAGCAGTACTTC. Protein sequence: CASSGGGSFYEQYF. V is TRBV6-1 and J is TRBJ2-7, with TRBD2 matching over 7 bases. Germline V gene lookup returns CDR1 MNHNS and CDR2 SASEGT. The junction had 6 bases not matched to a gene; V was cut back by 4 bases and J by 3 bases. The CDR3 totals 14 residues.

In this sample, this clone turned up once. The CDR3 sequence is CASSRIGQGIGYEQYF. Written as DNA, the CDR3 is TGCGCCAGCAGCCGGATAGGACAGGGGATAGGCTACGAGCAGTACTTC. This sequence joins TRBV4-1 and TRBJ2-7; 9 nucleotides align to TRBD1. Germline V lookup: CDR1 MGHRA, CDR2 YSYEKL. The CDR3 extends over 16 amino acids. V gave up 4 bases and J gave up 3 bases; unmatched junction bases: 10.

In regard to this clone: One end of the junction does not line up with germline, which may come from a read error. DNA of the CDR3: TGCAGCGTTGAAGGGGACAGGGGATTCTTAGACTTC. The encoded protein is CSVEGDRGFLDF. The chain uses TRBV29-1 and TRBJ2-5; 10 bases are a match to TRBD1. Per germline, CDR1 SQVTM and CDR2 ANQGSEA. The CDR3 contains 12 residues. Variable domain in full (rest from reference TRBV29-1 and TRBJ2-5): SAVISQKPSRDICQRGTSLTIQCQVDSQVTMMFWYRQQPGQSLTLIATANQGSEATYESGFVIDKFPISRPNLTFSTLTVSNMSPEDSSIYLCSVEGDRGFLDFGPGTRLLVL.

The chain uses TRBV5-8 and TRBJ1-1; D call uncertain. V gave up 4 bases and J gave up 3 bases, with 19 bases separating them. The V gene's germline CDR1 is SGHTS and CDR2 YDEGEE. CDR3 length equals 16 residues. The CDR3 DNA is TGTGCCAGCAGCCTCCCGGTCGGGAAACAAGACACTGAAGCTTTCTTT. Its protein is CASSLPVGKQDTEAFF.

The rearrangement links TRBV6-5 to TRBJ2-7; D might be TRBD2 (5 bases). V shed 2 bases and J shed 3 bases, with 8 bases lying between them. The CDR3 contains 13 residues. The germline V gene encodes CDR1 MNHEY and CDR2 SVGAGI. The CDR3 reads CASSYPGFYEQYF. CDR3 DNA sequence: TGTGCCAGCAGTTACCCGGGGTTCTACGAGCAGTACTTC.

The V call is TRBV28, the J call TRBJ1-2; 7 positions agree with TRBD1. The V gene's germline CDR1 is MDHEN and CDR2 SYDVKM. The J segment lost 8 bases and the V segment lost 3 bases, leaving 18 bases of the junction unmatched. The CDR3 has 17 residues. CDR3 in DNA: TGTGCCAGCAGTTTCGTCCGGACAACAGGGGTTAGAAGGGGCTACACCTTC. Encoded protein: CASSFVRTTGVRRGYTF.

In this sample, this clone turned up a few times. The CDR3 DNA reads as TGTGCCAGCAGCTTTAAACAGGGGGTACTCTCCTACGAGCAGTACTTC. This translates into CASSFKQGVLSYEQYF. The genes are TRBV7-8 and TRBJ2-7; 8 bases are shared with TRBD1. The length of the CDR3 is 16 residues. The germline V gene has CDR1 SGHVS and CDR2 FQNEAQ. V gave up 3 bases and J gave up 0 bases; unmatched junction bases: 7.

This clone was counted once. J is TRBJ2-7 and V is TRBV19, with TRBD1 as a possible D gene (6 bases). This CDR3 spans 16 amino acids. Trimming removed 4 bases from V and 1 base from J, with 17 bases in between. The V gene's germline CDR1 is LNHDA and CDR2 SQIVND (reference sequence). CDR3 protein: CASSTPGHRGSYEQYF. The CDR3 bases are TGTGCCAGTAGTACGCCGGGACATAGGGGGTCCTACGAGCAGTACTTC. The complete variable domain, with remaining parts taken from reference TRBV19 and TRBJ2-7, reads DGGITQSPKYLFRKEGQNVTLSCEQNLNHDAMYWYRQDPGQGLRLIYYSQIVNDFQKGDIAEGYSVSREKKESFPLTVTSAQKNPTAFYLCASSTPGHRGSYEQYFGPGTRLTVT.

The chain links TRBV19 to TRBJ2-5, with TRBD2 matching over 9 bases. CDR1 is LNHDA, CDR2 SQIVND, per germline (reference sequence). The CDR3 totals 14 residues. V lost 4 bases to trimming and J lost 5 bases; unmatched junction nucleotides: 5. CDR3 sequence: CASSRGSGGETQYF. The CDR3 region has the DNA TGTGCCAGTAGTAGGGGGAGCGGGGGGGAGACCCAGTACTTC.

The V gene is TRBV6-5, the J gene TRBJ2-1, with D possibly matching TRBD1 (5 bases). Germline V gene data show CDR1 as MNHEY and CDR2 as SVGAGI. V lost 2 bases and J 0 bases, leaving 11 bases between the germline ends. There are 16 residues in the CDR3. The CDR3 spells CASSYRGRSSYNEQFF. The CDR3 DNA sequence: TGTGCCAGCAGTTACAGGGGTCGGAGCTCCTACAATGAGCAGTTCTTC.

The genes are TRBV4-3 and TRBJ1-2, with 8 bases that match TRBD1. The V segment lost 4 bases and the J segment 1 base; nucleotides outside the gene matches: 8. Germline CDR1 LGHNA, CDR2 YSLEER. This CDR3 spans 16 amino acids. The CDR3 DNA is TGCGCCAGCAGCCGAGCCTCGACAGGGGTTAACTATGGCTACACCTTC. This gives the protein CASSRASTGVNYGYTF.

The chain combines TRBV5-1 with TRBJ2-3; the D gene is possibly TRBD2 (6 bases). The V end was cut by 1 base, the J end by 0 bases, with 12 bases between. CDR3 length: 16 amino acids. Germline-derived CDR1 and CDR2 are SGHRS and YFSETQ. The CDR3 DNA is TGCGCCAGCAGCTTGTTGCCTAGCGTGAGCACAGATACGCAGTATTTT. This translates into CASSLLPSVSTDTQYF.